This T cell receptor beta chain was documented in a study of T cells in women clearing cervical HPV infection. Overall study context: Cases were women with histologically confirmed HPV16-related CIN3 or worse, including a couple of invasive cancers. HLA type stays a possible confounder, typing being limited. General study points: Timing of associations relative to infection is unclear; T-cell subsets were not isolated.

The repertoire was sequenced with immunoSEQ multiplex PCR; TCRdb's copy has only in-frame clones and lacks some. This repertoire includes roughly 20,000 clones. CDR3 length: 13 residues. The J segment lost 6 bases and the V segment lost 6 bases, leaving 2 bases of the junction unmatched. Germline V gene lookup returns CDR1 MNHEY and CDR2 SVGEGT. Details on this clone: Antigen specificity is unknown. The sequenced fragment ends 3 residues before the CDR3 boundary, so the rest is inferred from the germline J gene.

The sequenced sample was blood buffy coat. This clonotype originated in a woman aged 18 to 69 with a cervical HPV16 infection that either progressed to CIN3+ or cleared (not recorded which). The V gene is TRBV6-2 or TRBV6-3, the J gene TRBJ1-5; 10 positions match TRBD1. The CDR3 region is CASSWDRGQPQHF. Partial CDR3 DNA: TGTGCCAGCAGCTGGGACAGGGGTCAGCCC.